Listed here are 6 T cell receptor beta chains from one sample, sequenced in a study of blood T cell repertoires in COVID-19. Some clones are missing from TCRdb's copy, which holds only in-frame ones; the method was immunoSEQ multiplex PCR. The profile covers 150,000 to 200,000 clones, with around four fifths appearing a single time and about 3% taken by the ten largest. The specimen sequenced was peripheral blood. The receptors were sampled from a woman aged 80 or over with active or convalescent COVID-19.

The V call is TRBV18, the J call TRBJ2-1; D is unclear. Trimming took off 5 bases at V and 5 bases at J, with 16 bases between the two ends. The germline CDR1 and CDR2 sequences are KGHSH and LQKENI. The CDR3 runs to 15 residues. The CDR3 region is CASSYGSNINNEQFF. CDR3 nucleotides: TGTGCCAGCTCATACGGGTCAAATATAAACAATGAGCAGTTCTTC.

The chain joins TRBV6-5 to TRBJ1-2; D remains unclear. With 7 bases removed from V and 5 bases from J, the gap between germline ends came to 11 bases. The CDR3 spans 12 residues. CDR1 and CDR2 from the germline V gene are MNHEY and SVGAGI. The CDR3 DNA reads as TGTGCCAGCAAACCTGAGTTGTATGGCTACACCTTC. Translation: CASKPELYGYTF.

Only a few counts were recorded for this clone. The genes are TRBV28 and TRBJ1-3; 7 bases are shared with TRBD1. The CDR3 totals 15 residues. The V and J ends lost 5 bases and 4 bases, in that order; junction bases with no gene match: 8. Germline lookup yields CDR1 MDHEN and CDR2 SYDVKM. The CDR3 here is CASSASTGFGNTIYF. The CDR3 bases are TGTGCCAGCAGTGCCTCGACAGGGTTCGGAAACACCATATATTTT.

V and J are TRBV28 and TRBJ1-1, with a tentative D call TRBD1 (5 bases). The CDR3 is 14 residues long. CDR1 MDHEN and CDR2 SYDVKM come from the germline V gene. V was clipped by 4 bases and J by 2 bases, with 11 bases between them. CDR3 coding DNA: TGTGCCAGCAGTTCTCCAGGGCTAAACACTGAAGCTTTCTTT. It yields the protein CASSSPGLNTEAFF.

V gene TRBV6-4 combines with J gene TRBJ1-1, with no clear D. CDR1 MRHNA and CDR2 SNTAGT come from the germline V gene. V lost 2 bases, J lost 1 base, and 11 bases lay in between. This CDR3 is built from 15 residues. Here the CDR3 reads CASSDGRAGNTEAFF. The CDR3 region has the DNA TGTGCCAGCAGTGACGGCCGAGCGGGGAACACTGAAGCTTTCTTT.

The CDR3 here is CASSPQGFVGTGELFF. The CDR3 DNA reads TGCGCCAGCAGCCCACAGGGGTTTGTCGGCACCGGGGAGCTGTTTTTT. The gene calls are TRBV4-1 and TRBJ2-2, with 7 bases that match TRBD1. The V gene end was trimmed by 4 bases and the J gene end by 4 bases; junction bases not matched to a gene: 9. Germline values: CDR1 MGHRA, CDR2 YSYEKL. The CDR3 spans 16 residues.